This T cell receptor beta chain was identified in a study of T cell repertoires in cytomegalovirus infection. Study information: Based on public TCR beta signatures, there were indications of CMV infection and of a matching HLA type. Findings of the study overall: Accumulated public TCR beta family frequency recognized individuals carrying CMV together with the relevant HLA. CMV-specific TCR beta clonotypes restricted by HLA-C dominated the ex vivo response.

The germline CDR1 and CDR2 sequences are SGDLS and YYNGEE. The CDR3 has 15 residues. The ends were cut back, 0 bases at V and 0 bases at J, with 9 bases in the middle. TCRdb used MiXCR to reprocess the reads, holding one entry per CDR3 protein. The sample contains about 180,000 distinct CDR3 sequences, around 15% of which appear only once. To note about this clonotype: No antigen is known for it.

The sequence came from a human donor in good health (CMV status not recorded). Some clones in this sample may be carry-over from other donors' samples. The chain recombines TRBV9 with TRBJ1-1; no definite D call. The sample comprised PBMCs. CDR3 coding DNA: TGTGCCAGCAGCGTAGTTTCTTCCCTGAACACTGAAGCTTTCTTT. Protein sequence: CASSVVSSLNTEAFF.